The subject of this entry is one TCR beta chain. This sample is drawn from a study of blood T cell repertoires in COVID-19. Whole-study context: Acute and convalescent COVID-19 samples came from the United States, Italy and Spain. Nucleic acid was either cDNA or gDNA, and it came from T cells, B-cell-depleted T cells, or PBMCs.

With 4 bases removed from V and 0 bases from J, the gap between germline ends came to 11 bases. The CDR3 covers 16 residues. Germline CDR1 SGDLS, CDR2 YYNGEE. As processed by the authors: Estimation of nucleated cell counts relied on the amplification of reference gene primers. Here immunoSEQ multiplex PCR was the method, and the copy in TCRdb shows in-frame clones only, minus some. From that table come the V and J calls and clone size; the DNA was used to work out D and trimming. The repertoire holds 200,000 to 250,000 clones, with approximately 80% as singletons. This rearrangement joins TRBV9 to TRBJ1-6, with D maybe TRBD1 (6 bases). Sequencing was done on a sample of peripheral blood. The sequence derives from a woman between 55 and 75 years old with active or convalescent COVID-19. The CDR3 protein is CASSPQGDSYNSPLHF. CDR3 DNA sequence: TGTGCCAGCAGCCCACAGGGTGACTCCTATAATTCACCCCTCCACTTT. Together with reference TRBV9 and TRBJ1-6, the CDR3 gives the full variable domain: DSGVTQTPKHLITATGQRVTLRCSPRSGDLSVYWYQQSLDQGLQFLIQYYNGEERAKGNILERFSAQQFPDLHSELNLSSLELGDSALYFCASSPQGDSYNSPLHFGNGTRLTVT.